This TCR beta chain was recorded in a study of vaccination and CD4 T cells after COVID-19. About the study: Researchers treated cells with overlapping spike peptides taken from SARS-CoV-2, HCoV-NL63, HCoV-OC43 and HCoV-229E.

As concerns this clonotype: Its antigen is unknown.

Regarding time point: late sampling 161 to 241 days after vaccination in a few convalescent patients. As for treatment: roughly 11-day PBMC culture with coronavirus spike peptide pools or control peptides (ViraFEST assay). This CDR3 spans 15 amino acids. The V end was cut by 5 bases, the J end by 6 bases, with 18 bases between. The V gene's germline CDR1 is SGHAT and CDR2 FQNNGV. Sequenced with the Oncomine TCR Beta short-read assay was DNA taken from cultured CD4+ T cells. TCRdb used MiXCR to reprocess the PCR reads, holding one entry per CDR3 protein. The repertoire holds 20,000 to 30,000 distinct CDR3 sequences, with 25% to 35% as singletons.

This clonotype was sampled from a human donor who had recovered from COVID-19. Specimen: CD4+ T cells from blood, cultured in vitro, collected about 7 months after SARS-CoV-2 vaccination. The chain links TRBV11-2 to TRBJ2-3; D assignment may be TRBD1 or TRBD2 (6 bases each). The CDR3 protein is CASSLDGKGGDTQYF. As DNA, the CDR3 is TGTGCCAGCAGCCTGGACGGAAAAGGGGGGGATACGCAGTATTTT.